This TCR beta chain is from a study of blood T cell repertoires in COVID-19. Looking at the study overall: Samples representing acute and convalescent COVID-19 were sourced from the United States, Italy and Spain.

CDR1 is SGHTA and CDR2 is FQGTGA in the germline V gene. The V segment lost 4 bases and the J segment 8 bases; nucleotides outside the gene matches: 5. The CDR3 is 13 amino acids. Per the study methods: From reference gene primer amplification, estimates of nucleated cell counts were derived. Using immunoSEQ multiplex PCR, the repertoire was profiled, and TCRdb retains in-frame clones only, with some absent. The V and J calls and clone size were taken over from that table, and D and trimming were inferred from the DNA. The table lists 40,000 to 55,000 clones, 70% to 85% of them singletons. The chain couples TRBV7-3 to TRBJ1-2; 9 nucleotides align to TRBD1. The TCR sequence derives from a human donor in a cohort sampled during active COVID-19. Input material: peripheral blood. CDR3 sequence: CASSSGTGNGYTF. The CDR3 DNA reads TGTGCCAGCAGCTCCGGGACAGGGAACGGCTACACCTTC.